Presented here are 11 T cell receptor beta chains from one specimen sequenced in a study of shared clonotypes between healthy human individuals (TCRdb year 2020). The method was the immunoSEQ multiplex PCR assay. TCRdb limited this immuneACCESS table to in-frame rearrangements with V and J called. A share of clones is missing; checked studies link under half to unresolved V genes, and the rest is unexplained. For this sample there are about 1 million clones; around 76% appear just once. The biggest ten clones account for approximately 1.5% of the sample. The sequenced material came from memory CD4+ T cells sorted from blood. This specimen's cell subset or site label, interpreted: CD45RA-negative fraction. The receptor source for this set is a man between 18 and 35 years old in good health.

The rearrangement uses TRBV4-3 and TRBJ2-7; TRBD2 might be the D (6 bases). Trimming left V 3 bases short and J 7 bases short, with 16 bases between. CDR3 length equals 14 residues. The germline V gene has CDR1 LGHNA and CDR2 YSLEER. CDR3 residues: CASSHGAAAGEQYF. DNA for the CDR3: TGCGCCAGCAGCCACGGAGCAGCCGCGGGGGAGCAGTACTTC.

The rearrangement links TRBV7-9 to TRBJ2-7; TRBD2 matches 14 bases. CDR1 and CDR2 (germline): SEHNR, FQNEAQ (reference sequence). The CDR3 has 18 residues. The V gene end was trimmed by 4 bases and the J gene end by 5 bases; junction bases not matched to a gene: 13. The CDR3 sequence: CASSSKGLAGAQVDEQYF. In DNA, the CDR3 is TGTGCCAGCAGCTCCAAGGGACTAGCGGGAGCCCAGGTAGACGAGCAGTACTTC.

The chain has TRBV11-2 and TRBJ1-4; the D is unclear. Trimming left V 3 bases short and J 4 bases short, with 6 bases between. Germline V lookup: CDR1 SGHAT, CDR2 FQNNGV. CDR3 length: 13 amino acids. CDR3 residues: CASSFGLNEKLFF. CDR3 bases: TGTGCCAGCAGCTTCGGGCTTAATGAAAAACTGTTTTTT.

The chain links TRBV5-4 to TRBJ2-3; 14 nucleotides match TRBD2. The CDR3 contains 16 residues. The V segment lost 3 bases and the J segment 6 bases; nucleotides outside the gene matches: 6. The germline CDR1 and CDR2 sequences are SGHNT and YYREEE (reference sequence). CDR3 sequence: CASSWGTSGRSDTQYF. The CDR3 nucleotides are TGTGCCAGCAGCTGGGGGACTAGCGGGAGATCGGATACGCAGTATTTT.

This chain joins TRBV2 and TRBJ2-4; D might be TRBD1 (6 bases). This CDR3 contains 12 residues. Germline V gene sequence: CDR1 SNHLY, CDR2 FYNNEI. Deletions cut 10 bases from V and 8 bases from J, with 15 bases between. CDR3 nucleotide sequence: TGTGCCACCGGATCAGAGGGGGACATTCAGTACTTC. As protein: CATGSEGDIQYF.

The gene calls are TRBV27 and TRBJ2-2; D not certain. This CDR3 is 15 amino acids long. Trimming pared 1 base from V and 5 bases from J, leaving 11 bases between. Germline-derived CDR1 and CDR2 are MNHEY and SMNVEV (reference sequence). The CDR3 loop is CASSLLSLGTGELFF. The CDR3 bases are TGTGCCAGCAGTTTATTGTCCTTAGGTACCGGGGAGCTGTTTTTT.

The chain uses TRBV6-1 and TRBJ1-2, with TRBD1 identical over 7 bases. The CDR3 has 13 amino acids. Unmatched junction bases numbered 6, after V lost 7 bases and J lost 4 bases. The germline gives CDR1 MNHNS, CDR2 SASEGT. The CDR3 DNA follows: TGTGCCAGCATCCCAGGGGGGGTCTATGGCTACACCTTC. This translates into CASIPGGVYGYTF.

The J gene is TRBJ2-3, the V gene TRBV18; a possible D gene is TRBD1 (5 bases). Germline lookup yields CDR1 KGHSH and CDR2 LQKENI. The CDR3 consists of 13 residues. Trimming took off 6 bases at V and 4 bases at J, with 11 bases between the two ends. CDR3 sequence reads: CASSPKGPDTQYF. The CDR3 bases are TGTGCCAGCTCTCCGAAGGGGCCAGATACGCAGTATTTT.

This rearrangement joins TRBV4-1 to TRBJ1-2; D gene unclear. Per the germline V gene, CDR1 is MGHRA and CDR2 is YSYEKL. The CDR3 runs 17 residues. V lost 0 bases to trimming and J lost 4 bases, with 18 bases between them. CDR3 sequence reads: CASSQDFVAGSFYGYTF. CDR3 sequence (DNA): TGCGCCAGCAGCCAAGACTTTGTGGCAGGATCCTTCTATGGCTACACCTTC.

The CDR3 loop reads CASSLIVGYWNTGELFF. Written as DNA, the CDR3 is TGTGCCAGCAGCTTGATTGTGGGCTATTGGAACACCGGGGAGCTGTTTTTT. J is TRBJ2-2 and V is TRBV5-5, with unresolved D. CDR1 is SGHKS and CDR2 is YYEKEE in the germline V gene (reference sequence). The CDR3 length is 17 residues. The V and J ends lost 1 base and 1 base respectively, with 14 bases between them.

The chain is built from TRBV7-2 and TRBJ2-7; D is undetermined. The length of the CDR3 is 13 residues. Deletions cut 5 bases from V and 2 bases from J, with 10 bases between. CDR1 and CDR2 (germline): SGHTA, FQGNSA. The CDR3 DNA sequence: TGTGCCAGCAGCCGTGCTGGGCCCTACGAGCAGTACTTC. Amino acid sequence: CASSRAGPYEQYF.